This T cell receptor beta chain derives from a study of cytomegalovirus exposure and HLA in healthy donors. V dropped 0 bases and J dropped 1; count of bases not matched to a gene: 10. This CDR3 contains 21 residues. Looked up from germline, CDR1 is LGHNA and CDR2 is YNFKEQ. The PCR used 60 Vbeta and 13 Jbeta primers. Here immunoSEQ multiplex PCR was the method, and the copy in TCRdb shows in-frame clones only, minus some. Of about 190,000 clones in the sample, about 87% were seen once. Sequenced material: PBMCs. The receptor's source is a man aged 30 to 45 in good health and CMV-seronegative. This chain uses TRBV4-2 with TRBJ2-6, with 12 positions matching TRBD2. CDR3 DNA: TGTGCCAGCAGCCAAGATTCAACTAGCGGGGGGCTGTTGTCTGGGGCCAACGTCCTGACTTTC. It codes for CASSQDSTSGGLLSGANVLTF.